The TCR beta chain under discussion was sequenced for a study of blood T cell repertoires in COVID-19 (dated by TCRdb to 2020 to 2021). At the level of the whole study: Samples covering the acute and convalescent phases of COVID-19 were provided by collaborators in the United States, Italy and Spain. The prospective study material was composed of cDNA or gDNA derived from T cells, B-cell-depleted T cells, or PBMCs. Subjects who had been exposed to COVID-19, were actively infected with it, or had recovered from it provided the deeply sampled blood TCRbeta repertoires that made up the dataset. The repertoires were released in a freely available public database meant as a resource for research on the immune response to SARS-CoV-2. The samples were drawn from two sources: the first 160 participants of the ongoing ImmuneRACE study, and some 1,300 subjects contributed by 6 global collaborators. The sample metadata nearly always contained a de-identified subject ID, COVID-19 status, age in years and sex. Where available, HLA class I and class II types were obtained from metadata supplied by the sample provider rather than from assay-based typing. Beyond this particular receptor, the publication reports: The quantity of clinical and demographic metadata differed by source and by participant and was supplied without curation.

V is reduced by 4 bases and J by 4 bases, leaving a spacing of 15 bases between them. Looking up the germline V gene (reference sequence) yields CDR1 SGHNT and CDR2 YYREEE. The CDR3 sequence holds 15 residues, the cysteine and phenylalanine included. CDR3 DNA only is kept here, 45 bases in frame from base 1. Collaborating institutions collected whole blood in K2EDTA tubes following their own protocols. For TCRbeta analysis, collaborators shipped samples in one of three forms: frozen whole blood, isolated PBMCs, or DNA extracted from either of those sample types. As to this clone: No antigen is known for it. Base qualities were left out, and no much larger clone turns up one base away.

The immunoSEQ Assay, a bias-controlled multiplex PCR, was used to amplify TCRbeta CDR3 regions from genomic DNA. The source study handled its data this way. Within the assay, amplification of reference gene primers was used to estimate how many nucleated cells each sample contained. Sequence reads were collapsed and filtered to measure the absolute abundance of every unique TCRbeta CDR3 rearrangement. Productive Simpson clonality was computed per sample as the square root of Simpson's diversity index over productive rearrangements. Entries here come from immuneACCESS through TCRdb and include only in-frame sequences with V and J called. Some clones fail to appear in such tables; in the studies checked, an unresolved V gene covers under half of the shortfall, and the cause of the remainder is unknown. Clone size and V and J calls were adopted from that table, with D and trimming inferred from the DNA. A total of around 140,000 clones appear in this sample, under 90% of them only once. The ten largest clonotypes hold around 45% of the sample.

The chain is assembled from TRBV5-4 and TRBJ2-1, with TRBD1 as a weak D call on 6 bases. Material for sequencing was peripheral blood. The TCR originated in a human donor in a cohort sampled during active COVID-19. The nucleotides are TGTGCCAGCAGCCAGACGACAGGATCTTACAATGAGCAGTTCTTC. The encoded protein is CASSQTTGSYNEQFF.